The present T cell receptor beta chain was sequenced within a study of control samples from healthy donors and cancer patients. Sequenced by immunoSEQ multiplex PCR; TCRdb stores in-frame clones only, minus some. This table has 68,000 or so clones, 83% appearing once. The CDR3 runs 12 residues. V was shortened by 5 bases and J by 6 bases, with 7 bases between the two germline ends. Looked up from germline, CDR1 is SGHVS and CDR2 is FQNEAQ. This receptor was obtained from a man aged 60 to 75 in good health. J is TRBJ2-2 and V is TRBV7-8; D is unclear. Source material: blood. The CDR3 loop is CASSGTPGELFF. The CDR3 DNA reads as TGTGCCAGCAGCGGAACGCCCGGGGAGCTGTTTTTT.